Listed below are T cell receptor beta chains from one sample, sequenced in a study of T-cell reconstitution after alpha-beta-depleted transplantation in children. TCRdb itself ran the PCR reads through MiXCR, one entry per CDR3 protein. This sample has 190,000 or so distinct CDR3 sequences; less than 8% occur once, and the top ten carry over 2.5%. The sample was PBMCs from the stem cell graft donor, taken from the stem cell graft. These receptors all stem from a human donor who donated a stem cell graft to a child with Wiskott-Aldrich syndrome. Both conserved end residues are part of each CDR3. A D gene is named only where the DNA matches it firmly. Clone size, where shown, is once, few, many, or a class for clones that have expanded.

.,TRBJ2-7,TRBV3-1,17,few,TGTGCCAGCAGCCATCCCCCGTCAACCCTCCAGCCCTACGAGCAGTACTTC,CASSHPPSTLQPYEQYF
.,TRBJ1-1,TRBV29-1,12,many,TGCAGCGTCCCTTTTGGCAGCACTGAAGCTTTCTTT,CSVPFGSTEAFF
.,TRBJ1-1,TRBV28,14,many,TGTGCCAGCAGCCTCCCCCAGGGCCGCACTGAAGCTTTCTTT,CASSLPQGRTEAFF
.,TRBJ1-4,TRBV5-6,13,many,TGTGCCAGCAGCTTGCCAGCTAATGAAAAACTGTTTTTT,CASSLPANEKLFF
.,TRBJ2-1,TRBV29-1,15,many,TGCAGCGCCGATATAATAAGGGCCGCCTACAATGAGCAGTTCTTC,CSADIIRAAYNEQFF
.,TRBJ2-5,TRBV5-1,14,many,TGCGCCAGCAGCTTGATTCCAGGGGAAGAGACCCAGTACTTC,CASSLIPGEETQYF
.,TRBJ1-4,TRBV28,16,many,TGTGCCAGCAGCCAGCCGGGGGACGCAACTAATGAAAAACTGTTTTTT,CASSQPGDATNEKLFF
.,TRBJ2-1,TRBV12-3/TRBV12-4,13,many,TGTGCCAGCAGTTCGGCGGGCGGCGATGAGCAGTTCTTC,CASSSAGGDEQFF
.,TRBJ2-1,TRBV4-3,16,many,TGCGCCAGCAGCCAAGTTCATTCCCTTGGAGGCAATGAGCAGTTCTTC,CASSQVHSLGGNEQFF
.,TRBJ1-1,TRBV12-3/TRBV12-4,12,many,TGTGCCAGCAGTTTAGAAGTCACTGAAGCTTTCTTT,CASSLEVTEAFF
.,TRBJ2-7,TRBV6-5,16,many,TGTGCCAGCAGTTACAGGGGGCGGGGGCATCCCTACGAGCAGTACTTC,CASSYRGRGHPYEQYF
TRBD1,TRBJ1-1,TRBV13,13,.,TGTGCCAGCGGGACAGTTGTGAACACTGAAGCTTTCTTT,CASGTVVNTEAFF
.,TRBJ2-3,TRBV12-3/TRBV12-4,16,many,TGTGCCAGCAGTTTAAAGATTGGACAGAGCACAGATACGCAGTATTTT,CASSLKIGQSTDTQYF
.,TRBJ2-1,TRBV27,12,many,TGTGCCAGCAGTTTTCAGTTCAGTGAGCAGTTCTTC,CASSFQFSEQFF
.,TRBJ2-7,TRBV28,13,.,TGTGCCAGCAGTCCCCACCGGGACGTCCCGGTGTACTTC,CASSPHRDVPVYF
TRBD1,TRBJ1-1,TRBV12-3/TRBV12-4,15,many,TGTGCCAGCAGCCAACAGGGGTGGGGGAACACTGAAGCTTTCTTT,CASSQQGWGNTEAFF
TRBD2,TRBJ2-5,TRBV24-1,18,few,TGTGCCACCAGTCCGGACCCGGGACTAGCGGGAGATTGGGAGACCCAGTACTTC,CATSPDPGLAGDWETQYF
TRBD2,TRBJ2-7,TRBV6-6,13,many,TGTGCCAGCAGTATCCAGAGGGAGGGTGAGCAGTACTTC,CASSIQREGEQYF
.,TRBJ2-1,TRBV9,15,many,TGTGCCAGCAGCGTAGGCGCTAGCTTTTACAATGAGCAGTTCTTC,CASSVGASFYNEQFF
.,TRBJ2-1,TRBV30,13,.,TGTGCCTGGTGGCGGGACGTAGTTAATGAGCAGTTCTTC,CAWWRDVVNEQFF
.,TRBJ1-2,TRBV20-1,15,many,TGCAGTGCTAGAGGTGACGGGGGCTACAGGCATGGCTACACCTTC,CSARGDGGYRHGYTF
.,TRBJ2-3,TRBV7-6,15,many,TGTGCCAGCAGCTTAGCTACTGCTAGCACAGATACGCAGTATTTT,CASSLATASTDTQYF
TRBD1,TRBJ2-7,TRBV5-1,16,few,TGCGCCAGCAGCTTGGAGGGGGTGGACAGGGGCGACGAGCAGTACTTC,CASSLEGVDRGDEQYF
TRBD1,TRBJ1-6,TRBV27,15,many,TGTGCCAGCAGTCCCCGGACAGGGTGGAATTCACCCCTCCACTTT,CASSPRTGWNSPLHF
TRBD2,TRBJ2-2,TRBV28,17,.,TGTGCCAGCAGTTTTGTTAGCGGGAGGGGATTCACCGGGGAGCTGTTTTTT,CASSFVSGRGFTGELFF
TRBD2,TRBJ2-5,TRBV29-1,14,many,TGCAGCGTTGATTCGGGAGGGGACCAAGAGACCCAGTACTTC,CSVDSGGDQETQYF
.,TRBJ2-1,TRBV24-1,18,.,TGTGCCACCAGTGACAACCGGGCCCAGGGTTGGAGGGACAATGAGCAGTTCTTC,CATSDNRAQGWRDNEQFF
.,TRBJ2-3,TRBV21-1,19,many,TGTGCCAGCAGCCCGCTTAAAGCGGGAGGCCCAACGCCAGGAGATACGCAGTATTTT,CASSPLKAGGPTPGDTQYF
.,TRBJ2-6,TRBV3-1,16,many,TGTGCCAGCAGCCAAGTATCGGGCTCTGGGGCCAACGTCCTGACTTTC,CASSQVSGSGANVLTF
.,TRBJ2-7,TRBV6-5,15,many,TGTGCCAGCAGTTACTCGGACAGCAGATCCTACGAGCAGTACTTC,CASSYSDSRSYEQYF
.,TRBJ2-4,TRBV24-1,14,many,TGTGCCACCAGTGATTTAGAGGAAGGGGACATTCAGTACTTC,CATSDLEEGDIQYF
.,TRBJ2-1,TRBV25-1,13,few,TGTGCCAGCAGTGTTTCCGGGGGCAATGAGCAGTTCTTC,CASSVSGGNEQFF
.,TRBJ2-2,TRBV10-3,13,many,TGTGCCATCAGAGGGACATCTCCCGGGGAGCTGTTTTTT,CAIRGTSPGELFF
.,TRBJ2-2,TRBV5-1,17,.,TGCGCCAGCCACCCCGGTTGGGGGGACGCGAACACCGGGGAGCTGTTTTTT,CASHPGWGDANTGELFF
TRBD1,TRBJ2-5,TRBV5-1,15,many,TGCGCCAGCAGCTCCTGGACAGGTCCGACGGAGACCCAGTACTTC,CASSSWTGPTETQYF
.,TRBJ2-1,TRBV7-2,13,many,TGTGCCAGCAGCTTAGGGATAAGGAATGAGCAGTTCTTC,CASSLGIRNEQFF
.,TRBJ2-7,TRBV29-1,14,few,TGCAGCGTTGAGAAGGGTGGTAGGTCCTACGAGCAGTACTTC,CSVEKGGRSYEQYF
.,TRBJ1-1,TRBV7-9,15,few,TGTGCCAGCAGCCCCACGCAACCCACTGAACCTGAAGCTTTCTTT,CASSPTQPTEPEAFF
TRBD2,TRBJ2-2,TRBV11-2,17,few,TGTGCCAGCAGCTTAGAGGCTAGCGGGGAGTTGACCGGGGAGCTGTTTTTT,CASSLEASGELTGELFF
TRBD2,TRBJ2-1,TRBV2,15,.,TGTGCCAGCAGTAAGACTAGCGGGGGGACCGATGAGCAGTTCTTC,CASSKTSGGTDEQFF
TRBD2,TRBJ2-1,TRBV5-1,18,many,TGCGCCAGCAGCTTGCAGGGACCAGCGGGAGGATCTTGGAATGAGCAGTTCTTC,CASSLQGPAGGSWNEQFF
.,TRBJ1-3,TRBV2,10,many,TGTGCCAGCAGAGGGCACACCATATATTTT,CASRGHTIYF
.,TRBJ1-1,TRBV5-1,16,few,TGCGCCAGCAGCTTGTCTCGTCTGCCTTTGAACACTGAAGCTTTCTTT,CASSLSRLPLNTEAFF
TRBD1,TRBJ2-1,TRBV6-2/TRBV6-3,16,many,TGTGCCAGCAATTACACCCCGGGACAGACCTACAATGAGCAGTTCTTC,CASNYTPGQTYNEQFF
.,TRBJ2-7,TRBV3-1,15,.,TGTGCCAGCAGCCAAGATCGTGGCGGACCTTACGAGCAGTACTTC,CASSQDRGGPYEQYF
.,TRBJ2-7,TRBV28,11,many,TGTGCCAGCCAGGGGGGCTACGAGCAGTACTTC,CASQGGYEQYF
TRBD1,TRBJ1-4,TRBV5-1,15,many,TGCGCCAGCAGCCCGCAGGGGGAGGCTAATGAAAAACTGTTTTTT,CASSPQGEANEKLFF
.,TRBJ1-1,TRBV12-3/TRBV12-4,13,many,TGTGCCAGCAGTTTAGGGCAGGTCGCTGAAGCTTTCTTT,CASSLGQVAEAFF
TRBD2,TRBJ2-1,TRBV6-5,15,many,TGTGCCAGCAGTTACGAGACTAGCGGCCTCGGTGAGCAGTTCTTC,CASSYETSGLGEQFF
.,TRBJ2-5,TRBV10-3,15,few,TGTGCCATCAGTGATCCTACTAGATCTCTAGAGACCCAGTACTTC,CAISDPTRSLETQYF
.,TRBJ1-1,TRBV12-3/TRBV12-4,14,many,TGTGCCAGCAGTTTAAGTGGGGGAGGCACTGAAGCTTTCTTT,CASSLSGGGTEAFF
TRBD1,TRBJ2-1,TRBV28,16,many,TGTGCCAGCTACCAGCCCGGGACAGGGTCTTGGTATGAGCAGTTCTTC,CASYQPGTGSWYEQFF
TRBD2,TRBJ2-1,TRBV20-1,15,many,TGCAGTGCTAGAGATCGGCTAGCGGGAGTGGATGAGCAGTTCTTC,CSARDRLAGVDEQFF
.,TRBJ2-1,TRBV27,15,many,TGTGCCAGCAGTTTCAGCAGGGTCGGATGGACTGAGCAGTTCTTC,CASSFSRVGWTEQFF
TRBD2,TRBJ2-7,TRBV5-1,16,many,TGCGCCAGCAGTCAGACTAGCGGGGGAACAACCGGCGAGCAGTACTTC,CASSQTSGGTTGEQYF